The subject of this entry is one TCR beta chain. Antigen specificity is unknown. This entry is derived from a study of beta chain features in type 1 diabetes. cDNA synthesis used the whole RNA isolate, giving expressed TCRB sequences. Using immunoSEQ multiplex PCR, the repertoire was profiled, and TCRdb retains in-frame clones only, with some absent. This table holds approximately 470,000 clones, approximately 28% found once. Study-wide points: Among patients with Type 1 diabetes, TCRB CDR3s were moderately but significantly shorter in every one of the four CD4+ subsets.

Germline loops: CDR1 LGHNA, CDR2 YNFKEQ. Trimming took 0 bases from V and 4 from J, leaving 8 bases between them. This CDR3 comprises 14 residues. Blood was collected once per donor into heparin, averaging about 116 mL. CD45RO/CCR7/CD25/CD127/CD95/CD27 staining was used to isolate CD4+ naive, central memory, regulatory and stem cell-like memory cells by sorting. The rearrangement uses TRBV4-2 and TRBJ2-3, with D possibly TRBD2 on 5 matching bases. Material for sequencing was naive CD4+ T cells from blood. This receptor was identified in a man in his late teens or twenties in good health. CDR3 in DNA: TGTGCCAGCAGCCAAGATTGGACTTCAGATACGCAGTATTTT. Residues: CASSQDWTSDTQYF.